One and the same sample provided the 15 T cell receptor beta chains below, sequenced in a study of CD8 T cells in Susac syndrome. Reverse transcription of about 0.5 to 1 ug RNA used random hexamers. TCRdb re-called the immunoSEQ multiplex PCR reads through MiXCR, storing one row per CDR3 protein. The data hold approximately 120,000 distinct CDR3 sequences, with around 94% observed a single time. The source material was CD8+ T cells from PBMCs. The origin of the receptors is a human donor with Susac syndrome.

CDR3 in amino acids: CASSYRDRGTYEQYF. The CDR3 DNA reads TGTGCCAGCAGCTACCGGGACAGGGGGACCTACGAGCAGTACTTC. J is TRBJ2-7 and V is TRBV7-8; 11 bases line up with TRBD1. Looked up from germline, CDR1 is SGHVS and CDR2 is FQNEAQ. V trimming: 4 bases; J trimming: 2 bases; junction bases outside the gene matches: 4. This CDR3 has 15 residues. Combining the CDR3 with reference TRBV7-8 and TRBJ2-7 gives the whole variable domain GAGVSQSPRYKVAKRGQDVALRCDPISGHVSLFWYQQALGQGPEFLTYFQNEAQLDKSGLPSDRFFAERPEGSVSTLKIQRTQQEDSAVYLCASSYRDRGTYEQYFGPGTRLTVT.

The chain links TRBV19 to TRBJ2-2; TRBD1 matches at 11 bases. CDR1 and CDR2 (germline): LNHDA, SQIVND (reference sequence). Trimming removed 5 bases from V and 5 bases from J; junction bases left unmatched: 4. The CDR3 covers 15 residues. Here the CDR3 DNA reads TGTGCCAGTAGTCCCGGACAGGGGGCAACCGGGGAGCTGTTTTTT. Amino acid sequence: CASSPGQGATGELFF.

This chain joins TRBV20-1 and TRBJ2-6; no clear D gene. Trimming removed 6 bases from V and 0 bases from J, with 15 bases in between. Germline V gene data show CDR1 as DFQATT and CDR2 as SNEGSKA (reference sequence). This CDR3 is built from 16 residues. This CDR3 is CSAIWSPSSGANVLTF. The CDR3 bases are TGCAGTGCCATATGGAGTCCCAGCTCTGGGGCCAACGTCCTGACTTTC.

V gene TRBV6-5 combines with J gene TRBJ1-2; weak D call: TRBD1 (5 bases). Trimming took off 2 bases at V and 4 bases at J, with 17 bases between the two ends. This CDR3 contains 16 residues. Germline CDR1 MNHEY, CDR2 SVGAGI. The CDR3: CASSYLFNQGGYGYTF. The CDR3 coding sequence is TGTGCCAGCAGTTACCTTTTCAACCAGGGCGGCTATGGCTACACCTTC.

The chain employs TRBV7-9 and TRBJ1-2; no firm D call. This CDR3 is 13 amino acids long. Germline V CDR1 and CDR2: SEHNR, FQNEAQ (reference sequence). V was shortened by 5 bases and J by 4 bases, with 11 bases between the two germline ends. The CDR3 reads CASSQRVAYGYTF. For the CDR3, the DNA is TGTGCCAGCAGCCAAAGAGTAGCCTATGGCTACACCTTC.

The chain is built from TRBV20-1 and TRBJ2-5; 12 nucleotides match TRBD2. The CDR3 contains 17 residues. Germline V gene lookup returns CDR1 DFQATT and CDR2 SNEGSKA (reference sequence). The V segment lost 3 bases and the J segment 0 bases; nucleotides outside the gene matches: 8. CDR3 sequence: CSARGHRLAGDQETQYF. For the CDR3, the DNA is TGCAGTGCTAGGGGGCACCGACTAGCGGGAGACCAAGAGACCCAGTACTTC.

The CDR3 sequence: CASRRAGGRYQETQYF. The CDR3, as DNA: TGTGCCAGCCGGCGAGCCGGGGGGAGGTACCAAGAGACCCAGTACTTC. The gene calls are TRBV2 and TRBJ2-5; the match to TRBD2 covers 7 bases. Trimming took 8 bases from V and 0 from J; bases not matched to a gene: 12. Germline lookup yields CDR1 SNHLY and CDR2 FYNNEI. There are 16 residues in the CDR3.

The rearrangement links TRBV25-1 to TRBJ1-1, with 7 bases lining up with TRBD1. This CDR3 region has 15 residues. The germline V gene encodes CDR1 MGHDK and CDR2 SYGVNS. After removal of 2 bases from V and 4 bases from J, the junction contained 7 bases not matched to a gene. The CDR3 DNA follows: TGTGCCAGCAGTGAAGCCACAGGGGTTGGCACTGAAGCTTTCTTT. Its translation: CASSEATGVGTEAFF.

This clonotype was recorded once. The chain couples TRBV2 to TRBJ2-2; no reliable D call. This CDR3 contains 11 residues. In germline, CDR1 is SNHLY, CDR2 FYNNEI. Trimming left V 6 bases short and J 3 bases short, with 2 bases between. As DNA, the CDR3 is TGTGCCAGCAGCGACACCGGGGAGCTGTTTTTT. The encoded protein is CASSDTGELFF.

The rearrangement uses TRBV27 and TRBJ1-1, with TRBD1 matching over 9 bases. J was trimmed by 5 bases and V by 5 bases; bases with no gene match: 6. The CDR3 has 14 amino acids. CDR1 is MNHEY, CDR2 SMNVEV, per germline (reference sequence). The CDR3 spells CASSPMDRGTEAFF. The CDR3 nucleotides are TGTGCCAGCAGTCCGATGGACAGGGGTACTGAAGCTTTCTTT.

The J gene is TRBJ2-1, the V gene TRBV7-9, with 9 positions matching TRBD1. The CDR3 runs to 16 residues. Germline assignment: CDR1 SEHNR and CDR2 FQNEAQ (reference sequence). V lost 5 bases, J lost 8 bases, and 13 bases stayed unmatched. The CDR3 bases are TGTGCCAGCAGCCCCGACACAGGGGGCATGGTGGATGAGCAGTTCTTC. Protein product: CASSPDTGGMVDEQFF. The full variable domain, rest sourced from reference TRBV7-9 and TRBJ2-1, is DTGVSQNPRHKITKRGQNVTFRCDPISEHNRLYWYRQTLGQGPEFLTYFQNEAQLEKSRLLSDRFSAERPKGSFSTLEIQRTEQGDSAMYLCASSPDTGGMVDEQFFGPGTRLTVL.

This clonotype is a singleton in its sample. The chain links TRBV20-1 to TRBJ2-5; 9 bases line up with TRBD2. Trimming removed 0 bases from V and 1 base from J; junction bases left unmatched: 12. The CDR3 is 18 residues long. Germline V gene data show CDR1 as DFQATT and CDR2 as SNEGSKA (reference sequence). CDR3 DNA sequence: TGCAGTGCTAGAGATCCCTTGGCGGGAGGGCCTATCCAAGAGACCCAGTACTTC. Amino acids: CSARDPLAGGPIQETQYF.

The chain uses TRBV27 and TRBJ1-1, with D possibly TRBD1 on 6 matching bases. The germline V and J ends were trimmed by 5 bases and 0 bases, with 19 bases remaining between them. Germline CDR1 MNHEY, CDR2 SMNVEV (reference sequence). The CDR3 contains 17 residues. CDR3 sequence: CASSPATGDIMNTEAFF. The CDR3 DNA is TGTGCCAGCAGTCCGGCGACAGGAGACATCATGAACACTGAAGCTTTCTTT.

The chain couples TRBV25-1 to TRBJ2-7; the D gene could be TRBD1 or TRBD2 (5 bases each). The germline gives CDR1 MGHDK, CDR2 SYGVNS. CDR3 length: 15 amino acids. Trimming took off 1 base at V and 0 bases at J, with 10 bases between the two ends. CDR3 amino acids: CASSEWETVSYEQYF. Written as DNA, the CDR3 is TGTGCCAGCAGTGAATGGGAGACAGTCTCCTACGAGCAGTACTTC.

The gene calls are TRBV7-9 and TRBJ1-1; 9 positions match TRBD1. Losses at the gene ends were 5 bases for V and 0 bases for J; bases not matched to a gene: 4. Germline lookup yields CDR1 SEHNR and CDR2 FQNEAQ (reference sequence). The CDR3 has 15 amino acids. As DNA, the CDR3 is TGTGCCAGCAGCCATGGACAGGGGATGAACACTGAAGCTTTCTTT. This encodes CASSHGQGMNTEAFF. The full variable domain, with the rest looked up from reference TRBV7-9 and TRBJ1-1, is DTGVSQNPRHKITKRGQNVTFRCDPISEHNRLYWYRQTLGQGPEFLTYFQNEAQLEKSRLLSDRFSAERPKGSFSTLEIQRTEQGDSAMYLCASSHGQGMNTEAFFGQGTRLTVV.